The 5 T cell receptor beta chains listed next were all sequenced from one sample in a study of blood T cell repertoires in COVID-19. Libraries were prepared by immunoSEQ multiplex PCR; TCRdb keeps only in-frame clonotypes and omits some of them. The sample includes 180,000 or so clones, nearly 90% of them seen just once. Sequencing used peripheral blood. These receptors were taken from a man aged 50 to 60 with acute or convalescent COVID-19.

The chain joins TRBV18 to TRBJ1-4; D not resolved. Germline V gene data show CDR1 as KGHSH and CDR2 as LQKENI. Between the trimmed V and J ends, which lost 4 bases and 2 bases, there was a span of 14 bases. The CDR3 totals 16 residues. For the CDR3, the DNA is TGTGCCAGCTCACTCATGGAGGGTGGCACTAATGAAAAACTGTTTTTT. This encodes CASSLMEGGTNEKLFF.

The V call is TRBV4-1, the J call TRBJ2-5, with D perhaps matching TRBD1 (6 bases). From germline, CDR1 is MGHRA and CDR2 YSYEKL. Trimming pared 3 bases from V and 3 bases from J, leaving 17 bases between. The CDR3 is 16 residues long. For the CDR3, the DNA is TGCGCCAGCAGCCAGAATACAGGGAAGGTAGAAGAGACCCAGTACTTC. It yields the protein CASSQNTGKVEETQYF.

This clone was counted between two and nine times. This sequence joins TRBV11-2 and TRBJ2-7; no clear D. The CDR3 is 10 residues long. The germline gives CDR1 SGHAT, CDR2 FQNNGV. The ends were cut back, 3 bases at V and 8 bases at J, with 5 bases in the middle. CDR3 protein: CASSFCKQYF. The CDR3 nucleotides are TGTGCCAGCAGCTTTTGTAAGCAGTACTTC.

The rearrangement uses TRBV7-9 and TRBJ1-4; weak D call: TRBD1 (6 bases). Germline loops: CDR1 SEHNR, CDR2 FQNEAQ (reference sequence). The CDR3 loop spans 16 amino acids. Trimming stripped 4 bases from V and 8 bases from J, with 20 bases between. CDR3 in amino acids: CASSYRSVAQGEKLFF. CDR3 DNA: TGTGCCAGCAGCTATCGCTCGGTGGCTCAGGGGGAAAAACTGTTTTTT.

The chain combines TRBV2 with TRBJ2-1, with 12 bases that match TRBD1. This CDR3 spans 13 amino acids. V lost 6 bases and J lost 6; bases outside the gene matches: 0. Looked up from germline, CDR1 is SNHLY and CDR2 is FYNNEI. The CDR3 reads CASRGQGANEQFF. For the CDR3, the DNA is TGTGCCAGCAGGGGACAGGGGGCCAATGAGCAGTTCTTC.